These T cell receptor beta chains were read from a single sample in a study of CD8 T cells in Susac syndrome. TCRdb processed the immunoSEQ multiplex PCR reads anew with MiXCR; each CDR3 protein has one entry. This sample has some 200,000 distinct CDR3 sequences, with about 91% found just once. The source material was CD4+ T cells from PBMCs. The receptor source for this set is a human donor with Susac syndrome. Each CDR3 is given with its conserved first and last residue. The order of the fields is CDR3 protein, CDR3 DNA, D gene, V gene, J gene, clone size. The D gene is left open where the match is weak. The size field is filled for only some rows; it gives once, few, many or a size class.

CASSLVVAEPQHF	TGTGCCAGCAGTTTAGTTGTGGCAGAACCCCAGCATTTT	-	TRBV12-3/TRBV12-4	TRBJ1-5	once
CASSELESGRDLHF	TGTGCCAGCAGTGAATTGGAGTCAGGGCGAGACCTCCACTTT	-	TRBV6-1	TRBJ1-6	-
CASSTTHPGLDMDEQFF	TGTGCCAGTAGTACGACCCACCCGGGACTAGATATGGATGAGCAGTTCTTC	TRBD2	TRBV19	TRBJ2-1	-
CSAREVQETQYF	TGCAGTGCTAGAGAGGTACAAGAGACCCAGTACTTC	-	TRBV20-1	TRBJ2-5	once
CASSSQGLVYEQFF	TGTGCCAGTAGTTCACAGGGCCTAGTCTATGAGCAGTTCTTC	-	TRBV19	TRBJ2-1	-
CASSPGQGRNQPQHF	TGTGCCAGCAGTCCCGGACAGGGACGAAATCAGCCCCAGCATTTT	TRBD1	TRBV27	TRBJ1-5	-
CASSTRGSTDTQYF	TGTGCCAGCAGTACCAGGGGGAGCACAGATACGCAGTATTTT	TRBD1	TRBV12-3/TRBV12-4	TRBJ2-3	-
CASRGTEAFF	TGTGCCAGCAGAGGTACTGAAGCTTTCTTT	-	TRBV11-2	TRBJ1-1	-
CATSLSLTGELFF	TGTGCCACCAGCCTCAGTCTCACCGGGGAGCTGTTTTTT	-	TRBV24-1	TRBJ2-2	-
CASAPGRGGNEKLFF	TGCGCCAGCGCCCCGGGGCGGGGAGGCAATGAAAAACTGTTTTTT	-	TRBV5-1	TRBJ1-4	-
CASKWGASKETQYF	TGTGCCAGCAAGTGGGGGGCTAGTAAAGAGACCCAGTACTTC	-	TRBV2	TRBJ2-5	-
CASSEVTSADTQYF	TGTGCCAGCAGTGAAGTGACTAGTGCAGATACGCAGTATTTT	-	TRBV2	TRBJ2-3	-
CASSRDRSGETQYF	TGTGCCAGCTCACGGGACAGGTCAGGCGAGACCCAGTACTTC	TRBD1	TRBV18	TRBJ2-5	-
CASSQAGLAIGEQYF	TGTGCCAGCAGCCAAGCGGGACTAGCGATCGGGGAGCAGTACTTC	TRBD2	TRBV3-1	TRBJ2-7	-
CAWSYRGGYTF	TGTGCCTGGAGTTACAGGGGAGGCTACACCTTC	TRBD1	TRBV30	TRBJ1-2	-
CASKISGRAEQYF	TGTGCCAGCAAGATTAGCGGGAGGGCGGAGCAGTACTTC	TRBD2	TRBV2	TRBJ2-7	once
CASSFVTGFSYEQYF	TGTGCCAGCAGCTTTGTGACAGGTTTTTCCTACGAGCAGTACTTC	-	TRBV7-9	TRBJ2-7	-
CASSFWPGQGANLNYGYTF	TGTGCCAGCAGTTTCTGGCCCGGACAGGGGGCGAATCTCAACTATGGCTACACCTTC	TRBD1	TRBV12-3/TRBV12-4	TRBJ1-2	-
CSARSRERVPTYEQYF	TGCAGTGCTAGATCCCGTGAGCGGGTGCCAACCTACGAGCAGTACTTC	-	TRBV20-1	TRBJ2-7	-
CAISDEAEDTGELFF	TGTGCCATCAGTGATGAGGCGGAGGACACCGGGGAGCTGTTTTTT	-	TRBV10-3	TRBJ2-2	-
CASSQDFFPGQVIHEQYF	TGCGCCAGCAGCCAAGATTTTTTTCCGGGACAGGTTATACACGAGCAGTACTTC	TRBD1	TRBV4-1	TRBJ2-7	-
CASSLDRRDTQYF	TGTGCCAGCAGCTTAGACAGAAGGGATACGCAGTATTTT	-	TRBV11-2	TRBJ2-3	-
CASSPRWSDLTDTQYF	TGTGCCAGCTCACCACGGTGGAGCGACCTCACAGATACGCAGTATTTT	-	TRBV18	TRBJ2-3	-
CASSLVWDGHRRGYTF	TGCGCCAGCAGCTTGGTGTGGGACGGCCACCGGAGGGGCTACACCTTC	-	TRBV5-1	TRBJ1-2	-
CASKRGANTGELFF	TGTGCCAGCAAAAGGGGGGCGAACACCGGGGAGCTGTTTTTT	-	TRBV3-1	TRBJ2-2	-
CASSSDASNQPQHF	TGTGCCAGCAGTTCCGACGCTAGCAATCAGCCCCAGCATTTT	-	TRBV12-3/TRBV12-4	TRBJ1-5	-
CSARERQITDTQYF	TGCAGTGCTAGAGAAAGACAGATCACAGATACGCAGTATTTT	-	TRBV20-1	TRBJ2-3	-
CASRPPNGYEQYF	TGCGCCAGCAGACCCCCTAATGGCTACGAGCAGTACTTC	-	TRBV5-1	TRBJ2-7	-
CASTPGLAGETQYF	TGTGCCAGCACGCCGGGACTAGCGGGAGAGACCCAGTACTTC	TRBD2	TRBV18	TRBJ2-5	-